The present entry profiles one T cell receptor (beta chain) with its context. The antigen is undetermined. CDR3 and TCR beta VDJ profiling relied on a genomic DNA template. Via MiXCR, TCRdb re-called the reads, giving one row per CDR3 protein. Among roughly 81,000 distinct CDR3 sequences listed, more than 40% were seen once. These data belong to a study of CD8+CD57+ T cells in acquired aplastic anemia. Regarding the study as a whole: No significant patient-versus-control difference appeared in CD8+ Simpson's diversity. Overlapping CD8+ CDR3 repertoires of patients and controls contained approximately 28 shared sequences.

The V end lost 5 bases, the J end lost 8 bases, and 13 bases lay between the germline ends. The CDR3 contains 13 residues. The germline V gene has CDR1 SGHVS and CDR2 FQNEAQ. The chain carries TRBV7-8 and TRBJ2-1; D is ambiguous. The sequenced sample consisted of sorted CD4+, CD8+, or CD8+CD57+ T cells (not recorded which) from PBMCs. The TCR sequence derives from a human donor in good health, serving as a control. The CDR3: CASSLVEAYEQFF. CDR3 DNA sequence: TGTGCCAGCAGCCTAGTAGAGGCGTATGAGCAGTTCTTC.